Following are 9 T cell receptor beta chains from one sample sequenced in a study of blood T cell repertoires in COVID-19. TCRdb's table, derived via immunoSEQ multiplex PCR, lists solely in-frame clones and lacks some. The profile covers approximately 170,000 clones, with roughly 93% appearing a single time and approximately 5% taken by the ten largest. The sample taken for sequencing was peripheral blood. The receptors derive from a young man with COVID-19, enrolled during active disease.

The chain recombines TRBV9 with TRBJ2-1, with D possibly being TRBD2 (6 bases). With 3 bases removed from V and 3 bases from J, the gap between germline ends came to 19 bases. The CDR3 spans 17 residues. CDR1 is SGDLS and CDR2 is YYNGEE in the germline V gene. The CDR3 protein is CASSGNDREWSYNEQFF. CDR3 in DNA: TGTGCCAGCAGCGGAAACGACCGGGAGTGGAGCTACAATGAGCAGTTCTTC. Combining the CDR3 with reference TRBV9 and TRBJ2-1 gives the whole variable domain DSGVTQTPKHLITATGQRVTLRCSPRSGDLSVYWYQQSLDQGLQFLIQYYNGEERAKGNILERFSAQQFPDLHSELNLSSLELGDSALYFCASSGNDREWSYNEQFFGPGTRLTVL.

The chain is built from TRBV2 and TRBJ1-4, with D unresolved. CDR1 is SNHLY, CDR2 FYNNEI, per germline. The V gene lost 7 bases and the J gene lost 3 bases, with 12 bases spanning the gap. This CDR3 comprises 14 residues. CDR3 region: CASKAGMANEKLFF. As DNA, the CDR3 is TGTGCCAGCAAGGCGGGGATGGCTAATGAAAAACTGTTTTTT.

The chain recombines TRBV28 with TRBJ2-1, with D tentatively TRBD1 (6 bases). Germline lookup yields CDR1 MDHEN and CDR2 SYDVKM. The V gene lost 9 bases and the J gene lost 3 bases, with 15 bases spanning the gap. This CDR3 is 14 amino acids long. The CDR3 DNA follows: TGTGCCAGTGGTCGTCCAGGGGTCTACAATGAGCAGTTCTTC. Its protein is CASGRPGVYNEQFF.

This CDR3 reads CATSDLAGGSRNEQFF. The CDR3 DNA reads as TGTGCCACCAGTGACCTAGCGGGAGGGAGTCGGAATGAGCAGTTCTTC. The chain employs TRBV24-1 and TRBJ2-1, with 12 bases aligning to TRBD2. The CDR3 runs to 16 residues. Germline assignment: CDR1 KGHDR and CDR2 SFDVKD. V shed 4 bases, J shed 7 bases, and the junction held 7 bases outside the gene matches.

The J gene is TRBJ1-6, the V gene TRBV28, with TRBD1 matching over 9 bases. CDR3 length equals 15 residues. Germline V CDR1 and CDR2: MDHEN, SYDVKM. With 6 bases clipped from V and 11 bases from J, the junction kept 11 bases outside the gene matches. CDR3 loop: CASRDPGQGAPPLHF. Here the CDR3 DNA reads TGTGCCAGCAGGGACCCGGGACAGGGAGCTCCACCCCTCCACTTT.

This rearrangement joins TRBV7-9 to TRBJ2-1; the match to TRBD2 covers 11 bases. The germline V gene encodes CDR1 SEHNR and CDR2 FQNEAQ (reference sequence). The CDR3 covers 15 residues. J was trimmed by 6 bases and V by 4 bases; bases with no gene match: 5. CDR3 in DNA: TGTGCCAGCAGCTATAGCGGGAGGGCCGTCAATGAGCAGTTCTTC. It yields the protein CASSYSGRAVNEQFF.

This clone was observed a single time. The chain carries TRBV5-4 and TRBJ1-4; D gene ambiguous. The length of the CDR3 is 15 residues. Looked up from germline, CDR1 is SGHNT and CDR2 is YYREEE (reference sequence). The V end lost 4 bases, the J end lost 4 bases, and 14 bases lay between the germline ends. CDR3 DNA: TGTGCCAGCAGCGAGAAGGCAGACTATAATGAAAAACTGTTTTTT. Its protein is CASSEKADYNEKLFF.

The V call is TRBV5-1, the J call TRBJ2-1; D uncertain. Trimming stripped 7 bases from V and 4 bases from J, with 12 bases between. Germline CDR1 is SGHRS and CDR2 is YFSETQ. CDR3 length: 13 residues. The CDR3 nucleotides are TGCGCCAGCGCTTCTTTAGAGTACAATGAGCAGTTCTTC. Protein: CASASLEYNEQFF.

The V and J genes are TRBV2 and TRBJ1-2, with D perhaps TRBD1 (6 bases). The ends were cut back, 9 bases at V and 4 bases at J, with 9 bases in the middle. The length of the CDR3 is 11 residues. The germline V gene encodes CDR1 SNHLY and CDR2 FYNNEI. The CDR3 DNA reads TGTGCCAGACAGGGCTCCTATGGCTACACCTTC. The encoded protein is CARQGSYGYTF.